This record covers a single T cell receptor beta chain. The sample originates from a study of shared clonotypes between healthy human individuals. Study-level background: The study used three CD4 naive, three CD4 memory, two CD8 naive and one CD8 memory plate per donor.

Assay used: immunoSEQ multiplex PCR; TCRdb lists only in-frame clones, some missing. The sample consists of about 2 million clones, 95% of them appearing once. Germline V gene sequence: CDR1 SGHVS, CDR2 FNYEAQ. Trimming cost V 5 bases and J 5 bases; bases outside gene matches: 3. CDR3 length: 14 amino acids. The receptor's source is a man younger than 35 in good health. This chain links TRBV7-6 with TRBJ1-6; the match to TRBD1 covers 7 bases. Sequenced material: naive CD4+ T cells sorted from blood. Subset reported: CD45RA+ positively selected. The CDR3 nucleotides are TGTGCCAGCAGCCCAGGGACAGATAATTCACCCCTCCACTTT. Translating it yields CASSPGTDNSPLHF. Full variable domain (missing parts from reference TRBV7-6 and TRBJ1-6): GAGVSQSPRYKVTKRGQDVALRCDPISGHVSLYWYRQALGQGPEFLTYFNYEAQQDKSGLPNDRFSAERPEGSISTLTIQRTEQRDSAMYRCASSPGTDNSPLHFGNGTRLTVT.